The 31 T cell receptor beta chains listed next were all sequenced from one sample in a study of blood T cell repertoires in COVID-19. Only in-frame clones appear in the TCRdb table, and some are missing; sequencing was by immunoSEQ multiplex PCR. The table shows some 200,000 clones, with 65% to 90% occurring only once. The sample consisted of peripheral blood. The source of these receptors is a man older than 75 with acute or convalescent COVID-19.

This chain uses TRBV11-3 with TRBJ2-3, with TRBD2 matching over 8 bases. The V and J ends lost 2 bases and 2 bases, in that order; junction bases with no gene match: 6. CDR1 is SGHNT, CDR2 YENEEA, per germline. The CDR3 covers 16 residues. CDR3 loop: CASSLRSSGLTDTQYF. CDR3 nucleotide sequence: TGTGCCAGCAGCTTACGGTCTAGCGGGCTCACAGATACGCAGTATTTT.

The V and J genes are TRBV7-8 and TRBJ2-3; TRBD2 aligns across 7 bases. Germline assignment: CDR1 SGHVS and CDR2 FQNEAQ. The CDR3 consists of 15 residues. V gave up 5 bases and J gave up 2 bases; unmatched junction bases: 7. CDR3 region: CASSPYTSVTDTQYF. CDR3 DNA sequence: TGTGCCAGCAGCCCATATACTAGCGTCACAGATACGCAGTATTTT. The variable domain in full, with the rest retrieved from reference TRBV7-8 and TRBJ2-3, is GAGVSQSPRYKVAKRGQDVALRCDPISGHVSLFWYQQALGQGPEFLTYFQNEAQLDKSGLPSDRFFAERPEGSVSTLKIQRTQQEDSAVYLCASSPYTSVTDTQYFGPGTRLTVL.

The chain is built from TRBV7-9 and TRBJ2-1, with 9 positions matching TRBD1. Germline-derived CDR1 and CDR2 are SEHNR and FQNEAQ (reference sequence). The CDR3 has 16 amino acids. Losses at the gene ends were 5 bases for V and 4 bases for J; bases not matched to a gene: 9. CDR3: CASSKPPGTGYNEQFF. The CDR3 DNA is TGTGCCAGCAGCAAACCACCTGGGACAGGGTACAATGAGCAGTTCTTC.

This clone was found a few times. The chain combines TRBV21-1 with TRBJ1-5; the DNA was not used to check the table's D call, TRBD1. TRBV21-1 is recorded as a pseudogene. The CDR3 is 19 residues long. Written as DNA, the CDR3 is TGTGCCAGCAGCAAATGGAGAAAGTGTAGGACAGGGGGCTGTCAGCCCCAGCATTTT. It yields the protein CASSKWRKCRTGGCQPQHF.

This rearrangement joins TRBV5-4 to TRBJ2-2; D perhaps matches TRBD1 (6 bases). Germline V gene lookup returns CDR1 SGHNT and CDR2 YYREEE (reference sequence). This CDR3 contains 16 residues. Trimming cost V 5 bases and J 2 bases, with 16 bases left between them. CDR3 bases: TGTGCCAGCAGTACCTACGGCAGGGGAAACACCGGGGAGCTGTTTTTT. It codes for CASSTYGRGNTGELFF.

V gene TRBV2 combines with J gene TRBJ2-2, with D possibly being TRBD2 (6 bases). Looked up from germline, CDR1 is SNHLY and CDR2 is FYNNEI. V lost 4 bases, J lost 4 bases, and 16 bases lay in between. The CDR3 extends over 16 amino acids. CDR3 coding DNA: TGTGCCAGCAGTGGCCTACCGGTCGGGAGCACCGGGGAGCTGTTTTTT. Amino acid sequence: CASSGLPVGSTGELFF.

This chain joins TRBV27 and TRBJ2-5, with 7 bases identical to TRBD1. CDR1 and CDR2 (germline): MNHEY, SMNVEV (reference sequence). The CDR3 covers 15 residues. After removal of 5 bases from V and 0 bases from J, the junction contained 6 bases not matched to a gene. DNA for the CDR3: TGTGCCAGCAGTCCCGGGACAGCCTACCAAGAGACCCAGTACTTC. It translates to CASSPGTAYQETQYF.

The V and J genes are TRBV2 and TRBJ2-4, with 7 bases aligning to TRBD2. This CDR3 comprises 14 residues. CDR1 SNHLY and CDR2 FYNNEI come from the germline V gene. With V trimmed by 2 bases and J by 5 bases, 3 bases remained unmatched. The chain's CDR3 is CASSERLAENIQYF. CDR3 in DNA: TGTGCCAGCAGTGAAAGACTAGCTGAAAACATTCAGTACTTC.

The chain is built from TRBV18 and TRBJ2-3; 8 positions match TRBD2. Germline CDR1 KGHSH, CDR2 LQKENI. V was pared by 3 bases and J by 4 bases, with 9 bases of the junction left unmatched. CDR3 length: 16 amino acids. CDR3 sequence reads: CASSPSAGGWADTQYF. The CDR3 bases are TGTGCCAGCTCACCCAGCGCGGGAGGATGGGCAGATACGCAGTATTTT.

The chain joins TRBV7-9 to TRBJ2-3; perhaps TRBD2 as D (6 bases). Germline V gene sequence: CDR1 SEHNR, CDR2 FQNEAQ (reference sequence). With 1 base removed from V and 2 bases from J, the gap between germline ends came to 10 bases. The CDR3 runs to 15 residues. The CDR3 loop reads CASSLGDSATDTQYF. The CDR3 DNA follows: TGTGCCAGCAGCTTAGGGGACTCGGCCACAGATACGCAGTATTTT.

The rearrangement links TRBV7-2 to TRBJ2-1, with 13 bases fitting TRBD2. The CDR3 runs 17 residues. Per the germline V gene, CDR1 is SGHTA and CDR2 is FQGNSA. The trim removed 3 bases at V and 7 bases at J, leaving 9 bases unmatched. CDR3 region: CASSFDIGLAGVNEQFF. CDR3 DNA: TGTGCCAGCAGCTTCGACATCGGACTAGCGGGAGTTAATGAGCAGTTCTTC.

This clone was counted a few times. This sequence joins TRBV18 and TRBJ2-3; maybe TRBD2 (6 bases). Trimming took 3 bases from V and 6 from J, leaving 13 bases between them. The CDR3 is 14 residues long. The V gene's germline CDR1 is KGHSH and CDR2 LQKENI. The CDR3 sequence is CASSPAGTGDTQYF. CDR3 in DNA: TGTGCCAGCTCACCGGCCGGGACTGGTGATACGCAGTATTTT.

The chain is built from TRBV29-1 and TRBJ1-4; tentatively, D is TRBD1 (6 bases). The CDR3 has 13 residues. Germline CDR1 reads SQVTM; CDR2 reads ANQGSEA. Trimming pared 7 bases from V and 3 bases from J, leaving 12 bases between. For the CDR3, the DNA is TGCAGCGCACGGGAGGGGGCTAATGAAAAACTGTTTTTT. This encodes CSAREGANEKLFF.

The CDR3, as DNA: TGTGCCAGCAGCGTGGGGAGGGCCCTCTCTGGAAACACCATATATTTT. Amino acids: CASSVGRALSGNTIYF. The chain recombines TRBV9 with TRBJ1-3; D call uncertain. Germline CDR1 is SGDLS and CDR2 is YYNGEE. V was cut by 2 bases and J by 0 bases, with 12 bases left in between. This CDR3 region has 16 residues. Full variable domain (remainder filled in from reference TRBV9 and TRBJ1-3): DSGVTQTPKHLITATGQRVTLRCSPRSGDLSVYWYQQSLDQGLQFLIQYYNGEERAKGNILERFSAQQFPDLHSELNLSSLELGDSALYFCASSVGRALSGNTIYFGEGSWLTVV.

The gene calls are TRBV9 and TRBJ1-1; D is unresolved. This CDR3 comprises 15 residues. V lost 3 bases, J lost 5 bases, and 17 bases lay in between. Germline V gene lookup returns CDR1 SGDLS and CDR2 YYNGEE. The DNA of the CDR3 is TGTGCCAGCAGCGCGGATCTAAGGAGGAATACTGAAGCTTTCTTT. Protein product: CASSADLRRNTEAFF.

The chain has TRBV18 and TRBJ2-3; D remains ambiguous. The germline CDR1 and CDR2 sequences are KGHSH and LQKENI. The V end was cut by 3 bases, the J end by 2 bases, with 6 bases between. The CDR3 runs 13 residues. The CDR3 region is CASSPDFTDTQYF. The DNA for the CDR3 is TGTGCCAGCTCACCCGACTTCACAGATACGCAGTATTTT.

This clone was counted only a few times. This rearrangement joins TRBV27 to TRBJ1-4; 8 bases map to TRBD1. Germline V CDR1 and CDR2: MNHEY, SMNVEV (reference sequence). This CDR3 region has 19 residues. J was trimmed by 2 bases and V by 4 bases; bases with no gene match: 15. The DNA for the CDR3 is TGTGCCAGCAGTTCCCACTTTTACCAGGGGGCCGCTACTAATGAAAAACTGTTTTTT. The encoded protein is CASSSHFYQGAATNEKLFF. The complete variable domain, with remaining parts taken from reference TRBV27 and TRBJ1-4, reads EAQVTQNPRYLITVTGKKLTVTCSQNMNHEYMSWYRQDPGLGLRQIYYSMNVEVTDKGDVPEGYKVSRKEKRNFPLILESPSPNQTSLYFCASSSHFYQGAATNEKLFFGSGTQLSVL.

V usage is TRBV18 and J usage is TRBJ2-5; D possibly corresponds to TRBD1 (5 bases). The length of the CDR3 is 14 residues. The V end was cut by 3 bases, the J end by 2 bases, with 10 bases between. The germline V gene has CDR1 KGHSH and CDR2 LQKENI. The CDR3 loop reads CASSPDTLQETQYF. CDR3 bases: TGTGCCAGCTCACCGGACACTCTTCAAGAGACCCAGTACTTC.

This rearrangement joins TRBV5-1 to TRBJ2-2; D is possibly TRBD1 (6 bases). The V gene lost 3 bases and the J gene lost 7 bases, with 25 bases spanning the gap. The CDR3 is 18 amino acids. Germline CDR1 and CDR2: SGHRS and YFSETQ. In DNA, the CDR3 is TGCGCCAGCAGCTCCGACACTATGAACCTCCCGGGACACGGGGAGCTGTTTTTT. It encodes CASSSDTMNLPGHGELFF.

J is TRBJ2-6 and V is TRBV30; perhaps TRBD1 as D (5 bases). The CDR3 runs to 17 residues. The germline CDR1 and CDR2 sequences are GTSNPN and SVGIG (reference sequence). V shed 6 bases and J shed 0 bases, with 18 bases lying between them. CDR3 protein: CACLTVLGYSGANVLTF. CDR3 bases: TGTGCCTGCTTGACAGTTTTGGGTTACTCTGGGGCCAACGTCCTGACTTTC.

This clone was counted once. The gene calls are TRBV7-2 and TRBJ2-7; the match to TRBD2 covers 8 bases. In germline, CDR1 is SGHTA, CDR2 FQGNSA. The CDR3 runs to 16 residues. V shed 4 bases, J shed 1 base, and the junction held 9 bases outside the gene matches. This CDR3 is CASSSPLLAGSYEQYF. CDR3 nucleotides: TGTGCCAGCAGCTCACCCCTTCTAGCGGGTTCCTACGAGCAGTACTTC.

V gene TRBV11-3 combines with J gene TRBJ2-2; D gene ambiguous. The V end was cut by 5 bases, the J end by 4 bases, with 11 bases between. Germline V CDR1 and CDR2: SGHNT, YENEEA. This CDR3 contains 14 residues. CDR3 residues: CASSPTPGTGELFF. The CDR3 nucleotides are TGTGCCAGCAGCCCTACCCCGGGCACCGGGGAGCTGTTTTTT. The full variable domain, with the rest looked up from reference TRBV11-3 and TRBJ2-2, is EAGVVQSPRYKIIEKKQPVAFWCNPISGHNTLYWYLQNLGQGPELLIRYENEEAVDDSQLPKDRFSAERLKGVDSTLKIQPAELGDSAVYLCASSPTPGTGELFFGEGSRLTVL.

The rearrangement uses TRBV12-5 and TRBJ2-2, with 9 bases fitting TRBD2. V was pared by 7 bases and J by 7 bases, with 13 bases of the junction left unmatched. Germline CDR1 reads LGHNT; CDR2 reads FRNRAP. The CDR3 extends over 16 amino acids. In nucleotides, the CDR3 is TGTGCTAGTGCCCCCAGTCGCGGGAGGGCTGTCGGGGAGCTGTTTTTT. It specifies CASAPSRGRAVGELFF.

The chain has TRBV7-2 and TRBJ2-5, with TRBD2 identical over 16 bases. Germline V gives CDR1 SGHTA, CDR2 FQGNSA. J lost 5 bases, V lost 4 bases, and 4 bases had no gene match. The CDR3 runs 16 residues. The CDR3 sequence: CASSSGLAGGPETQYF. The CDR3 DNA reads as TGTGCCAGCAGCTCGGGACTAGCGGGAGGGCCGGAGACCCAGTACTTC.

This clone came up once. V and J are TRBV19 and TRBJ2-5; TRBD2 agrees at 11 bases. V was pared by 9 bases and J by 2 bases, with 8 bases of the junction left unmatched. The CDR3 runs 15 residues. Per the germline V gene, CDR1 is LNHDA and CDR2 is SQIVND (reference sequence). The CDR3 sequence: CASSTSGRDQETQYF. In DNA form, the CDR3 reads TGTGCCAGCAGCACTAGCGGGAGAGATCAAGAGACCCAGTACTTC.

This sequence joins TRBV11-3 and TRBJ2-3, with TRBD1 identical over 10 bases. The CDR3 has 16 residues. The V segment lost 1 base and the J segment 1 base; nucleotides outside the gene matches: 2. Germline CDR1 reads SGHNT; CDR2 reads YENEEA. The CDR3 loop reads CASSLGDRGRTDTQYF. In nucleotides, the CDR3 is TGTGCCAGCAGCTTAGGCGACAGGGGGCGCACAGATACGCAGTATTTT.

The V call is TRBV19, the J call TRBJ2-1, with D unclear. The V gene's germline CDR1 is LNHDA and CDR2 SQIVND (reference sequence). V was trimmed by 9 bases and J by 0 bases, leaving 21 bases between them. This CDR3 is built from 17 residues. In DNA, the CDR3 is TGTGCCAGCACCAACTTGCGACTTGGTAGCTCCTACAATGAGCAGTTCTTC. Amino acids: CASTNLRLGSSYNEQFF.

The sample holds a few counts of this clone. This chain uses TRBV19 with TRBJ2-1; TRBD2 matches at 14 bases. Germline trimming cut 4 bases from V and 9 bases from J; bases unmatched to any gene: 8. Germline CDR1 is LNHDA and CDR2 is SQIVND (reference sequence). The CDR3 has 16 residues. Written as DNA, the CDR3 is TGTGCCAGTAGTACCGAGACTAGCGGGAGGGTGGCTGAGCAGTTCTTC. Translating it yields CASSTETSGRVAEQFF.

The CDR3 loop reads CASSTRTGTGYGYTF. CDR3 DNA sequence: TGTGCCAGTAGTACCCGGACCGGGACAGGGTATGGCTACACCTTC. J is TRBJ1-2 and V is TRBV19; 9 bases line up with TRBD1. The V and J ends lost 4 bases and 5 bases, in that order; junction bases with no gene match: 8. There are 15 residues in the CDR3. The germline CDR1 and CDR2 sequences are LNHDA and SQIVND (reference sequence).

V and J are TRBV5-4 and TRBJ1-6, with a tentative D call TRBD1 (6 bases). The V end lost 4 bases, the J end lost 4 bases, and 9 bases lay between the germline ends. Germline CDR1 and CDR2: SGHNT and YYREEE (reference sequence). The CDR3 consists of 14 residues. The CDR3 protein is CASSQQGYNSPLHF. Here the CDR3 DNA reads TGTGCCAGCAGCCAACAGGGTTATAATTCACCCCTCCACTTT.

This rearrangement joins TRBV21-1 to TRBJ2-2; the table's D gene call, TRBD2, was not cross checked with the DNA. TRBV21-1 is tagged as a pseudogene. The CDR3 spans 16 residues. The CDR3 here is CASSKGLETGTGELFF. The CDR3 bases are TGTGCCAGCAGCAAAGGCTTGGAGACGGGCACCGGGGAGCTGTTTTTT.